Shown below are 27 T cell receptor beta chains from a single sample sequenced in a study of beta chain features in type 1 diabetes. Reverse transcribing all isolated RNA meant expressed TCRB transcripts were sequenced. The assay was immunoSEQ multiplex PCR, and TCRdb's table has in-frame clones only and misses some. The data show 600,000 to 650,000 clones, 15% to 19% seen once. Sequenced input: naive CD4+ T cells from blood. Every receptor here comes from a man between 18 and 35 years old in good health.

Details on this clone: Other DNA sequences in the same sample also yield this CDR3. The rearrangement uses TRBV7-9 and TRBJ2-7; D remains unclear. There are 11 residues in the CDR3. Trimming stripped 1 base from V and 6 bases from J, with 4 bases between. Looked up from germline, CDR1 is SEHNR and CDR2 is FQNEAQ (reference sequence). In nucleotides, the CDR3 is TGTGCCAGCAGCTTAGTGGGCGAGCAGTACTTC. Its translation: CASSLVGEQYF.

The table lists this clone with a few counts. CDR3 loop: CASSPNTGELFF. CDR3 sequence (DNA): TGTGCCAGCAGCCCGAACACCGGGGAGCTGTTTTTT. The J gene is TRBJ2-2, the V gene TRBV5-4, with D uncertain. CDR1 is SGHNT and CDR2 is YYREEE in the germline V gene (reference sequence). Between the trimmed V and J ends, which lost 4 bases and 0 bases, there was a span of 1 base. There are 12 residues in the CDR3.

This clone came up a few times. The rearrangement uses TRBV25-1 and TRBJ2-1, with D unresolved. V lost 4 bases, J lost 8 bases, and 12 bases lay in between. CDR1 MGHDK and CDR2 SYGVNS come from the germline V gene. The CDR3 has 13 residues. CDR3 region: CASSVGQWDEQFF. DNA for the CDR3: TGTGCCAGCAGTGTAGGCCAATGGGATGAGCAGTTCTTC.

This clone was seen only a few times. The rearrangement joins TRBV10-3 to TRBJ2-5; D is unresolved. Trimming left V 3 bases short and J 2 bases short, with 13 bases between. This CDR3 region has 15 residues. The V gene's germline CDR1 is ENHRY and CDR2 SYGVKD. CDR3 DNA: TGTGCCATCAGTGACGCCGACCCTGGGCAAGAGACCCAGTACTTC. Protein: CAISDADPGQETQYF.

This clone was observed a handful of times. Distinct nucleotide sequences in the sample also encode this CDR3. The chain carries TRBV18 and TRBJ1-5; D not resolved. Looked up from germline, CDR1 is KGHSH and CDR2 is LQKENI. This CDR3 comprises 13 residues. V shed 2 bases and J shed 2 bases, with 4 bases lying between them. The CDR3 region is CASSPGGNQPQHF. The DNA of the CDR3 is TGTGCCAGCTCACCAGGGGGCAATCAGCCCCAGCATTTT.

The gene calls are TRBV12-5 and TRBJ2-5; 8 bases map to TRBD2. Looked up from germline, CDR1 is LGHNT and CDR2 is FRNRAP. V was clipped by 1 base and J by 6 bases; unmatched bases: 13. This CDR3 has 17 residues. The CDR3 DNA follows: TGTGCTAGTGGTTTGGACCTGGGACTAGTGGGAGAGCAGACCCAGTACTTC. The encoded protein is CASGLDLGLVGEQTQYF.

This clone has more than one count but fewer than ten. CDR3 region: CASSLKGDEQYF. The CDR3 DNA reads TGTGCCAGCAGCTTAAAAGGGGACGAGCAGTACTTC. V and J are TRBV11-1 and TRBJ2-7; D perhaps matches TRBD1 (5 bases). There are 12 residues in the CDR3. V gave up 2 bases and J gave up 5 bases, with 7 bases separating them. Germline loops: CDR1 SGHAT, CDR2 FQDESV (reference sequence). The full variable domain, completed using reference TRBV11-1 and TRBJ2-7, is EAEVAQSPRYKITEKSQAVAFWCDPISGHATLYWYRQILGQGPELLVQFQDESVVDDSQLPKDRFSAERLKGVDSTLKIQPAELGDSAMYLCASSLKGDEQYFGPGTRLTVT.

This sequence joins TRBV10-3 and TRBJ2-5; D remains ambiguous. Trimming stripped 4 bases from V and 3 bases from J, with 6 bases between. The CDR3 spans 12 residues. From germline, CDR1 is ENHRY and CDR2 SYGVKD. The CDR3 protein is CAISGSEETQYF. The DNA for the CDR3 is TGTGCCATCAGTGGTTCCGAAGAGACCCAGTACTTC.

The rearrangement uses TRBV5-1 and TRBJ2-2; D is perhaps TRBD1 or TRBD2 (5 bases each). The CDR3 runs 11 residues. The V gene's germline CDR1 is SGHRS and CDR2 YFSETQ. V lost 7 bases, J lost 4 bases, and 5 bases lay in between. CDR3 loop: CASGGTGELFF. CDR3 DNA sequence: TGCGCCAGCGGGGGCACCGGGGAGCTGTTTTTT.

This clone was seen more than once but under ten times. J is TRBJ1-3 and V is TRBV27; D is uncertain. Germline loops: CDR1 MNHEY, CDR2 SMNVEV (reference sequence). This CDR3 has 14 amino acids. V lost 6 bases and J lost 0, with 9 bases in between. CDR3 DNA: TGTGCCAGCAGGCTCCCCGACTCTGGAAACACCATATATTTT. This sequence encodes CASRLPDSGNTIYF.

Only a few counts were recorded for this clone. This chain connects TRBV4-1 to TRBJ1-3; D unresolved. The CDR3 is 16 amino acids. Trimming took 1 base from V and 1 from J, leaving 11 bases between them. The germline CDR1 and CDR2 sequences are MGHRA and YSYEKL. Written as DNA, the CDR3 is TGCGCCAGCAGCCAAGTAAGGTCCAGTTCTGGAAACACCATATATTTT. Protein: CASSQVRSSSGNTIYF.

This clone was found a few times. This chain links TRBV4-2 with TRBJ2-5, with D tentatively TRBD1 (6 bases). CDR1 LGHNA and CDR2 YNFKEQ come from the germline V gene. Between the trimmed V and J ends, which lost 0 bases and 4 bases, there was a span of 12 bases. The CDR3 consists of 15 residues. The CDR3 region has the DNA TGTGCCAGCAGCCAAGAAAGCCGCAGGGGAGAGACCCAGTACTTC. This gives the protein CASSQESRRGETQYF.

This clone was observed a few times. This sample includes further DNA sequences coding for the same CDR3. The chain employs TRBV29-1 and TRBJ2-5; 7 bases agree with TRBD1. Trimming at V came to 3 bases and at J to 5 bases, leaving 3 bases not matched to a gene. This CDR3 comprises 12 residues. Germline CDR1 SQVTM, CDR2 ANQGSEA. The CDR3 DNA reads as TGCAGCGTTGAGAGGACAGGCGAGACCCAGTACTTC. Protein product: CSVERTGETQYF.

This clone has a handful of counts. This chain joins TRBV5-1 and TRBJ1-5; tentative D call: TRBD1 (6 bases). V lost 4 bases and J lost 5, with 10 bases in between. CDR3 length: 13 amino acids. CDR1 is SGHRS, CDR2 YFSETQ, per germline. CDR3 coding DNA: TGCGCCAGCAGCCTCACAGGGCATCAGCCCCAGCATTTT. This codes for CASSLTGHQPQHF.

V gene TRBV7-8 combines with J gene TRBJ1-3; 7 bases align to TRBD1. CDR1 SGHVS and CDR2 FQNEAQ come from the germline V gene. This CDR3 comprises 18 residues. The V and J ends lost 1 base and 0 bases, in that order; junction bases with no gene match: 9. The chain's CDR3 is CASSLVLGTASSGNTIYF. DNA for the CDR3: TGTGCCAGCAGCTTAGTCCTCGGGACAGCTAGCTCTGGAAACACCATATATTTT.

This clone was picked up a small number of times. V gene TRBV13 combines with J gene TRBJ2-7; D is undetermined. Trimming shortened V by 3 bases and J by 3 bases, and 9 bases separated the two germline ends. Per germline, CDR1 PRHDT and CDR2 FYEKMQ (reference sequence). This CDR3 is 13 amino acids long. The DNA for the CDR3 is TGTGCCAGCAGCTTTCAGAAGGGCTACGAGCAGTACTTC. This translates into CASSFQKGYEQYF.

This clone came up a few times. This chain uses TRBV27 with TRBJ1-1; D is unresolved. V was clipped by 5 bases and J by 1 base, with 5 bases between them. Per the germline V gene, CDR1 is MNHEY and CDR2 is SMNVEV (reference sequence). The CDR3 runs to 12 residues. The CDR3 loop is CASSPRNTEAFF. The CDR3 DNA sequence: TGTGCCAGCAGTCCGCGGAACACTGAAGCTTTCTTT.

This clone turned up a few times. V usage is TRBV18 and J usage is TRBJ1-2; D gene unclear. This CDR3 has 15 residues. Germline V gene sequence: CDR1 KGHSH, CDR2 LQKENI. Trimming cost V 1 base and J 4 bases, with 13 bases left between them. DNA of the CDR3: TGTGCCAGCTCACCACGAGATAGGCGCATCTATGGCTACACCTTC. Translation gives CASSPRDRRIYGYTF.

This clone has just a few counts. The V gene is TRBV7-9, the J gene TRBJ2-3; 9 bases are a match to TRBD2. The V and J ends lost 2 bases and 0 bases, in that order; junction bases with no gene match: 6. The CDR3 consists of 17 residues. The germline V gene has CDR1 SEHNR and CDR2 FQNEAQ (reference sequence). CDR3 DNA sequence: TGTGCCAGCAGCTTATTCGGACTAGCGAGAAGCACAGATACGCAGTATTTT. This encodes CASSLFGLARSTDTQYF.

The V gene is TRBV11-2, the J gene TRBJ2-7; TRBD1 agrees at 7 bases. CDR1 SGHAT and CDR2 FQNNGV come from the germline V gene. J gave up 5 bases and V 6 bases, and 13 bases lay outside the gene matches. The length of the CDR3 is 15 residues. CDR3 in amino acids: CASRSHRGKVNEQYF. The CDR3 DNA follows: TGTGCCAGCAGAAGCCACAGGGGTAAAGTCAACGAGCAGTACTTC.

The V call is TRBV5-1, the J call TRBJ2-5; 10 bases fit TRBD2. The length of the CDR3 is 16 residues. The germline gives CDR1 SGHRS, CDR2 YFSETQ. V lost 2 bases to trimming and J lost 1 base; unmatched junction nucleotides: 5. The CDR3 region is CASSFQLAGFQETQYF. The DNA of the CDR3 is TGCGCCAGCAGCTTTCAACTAGCGGGATTCCAAGAGACCCAGTACTTC.

This sequence joins TRBV25-1 and TRBJ2-7, with D maybe TRBD1 (6 bases). The germline V gene encodes CDR1 MGHDK and CDR2 SYGVNS. V lost 3 bases and J lost 4, with 10 bases in between. This CDR3 is 13 amino acids long. The chain's CDR3 is CASSDFGQYEQYF. The CDR3 region has the DNA TGTGCCAGCAGTGATTTTGGACAGTACGAGCAGTACTTC.

V usage is TRBV9 and J usage is TRBJ1-3; D gene ambiguous. Germline V gene lookup returns CDR1 SGDLS and CDR2 YYNGEE. Trimming took off 0 bases at V and 4 bases at J, with 8 bases between the two ends. The CDR3 is 14 amino acids. The CDR3 DNA sequence: TGTGCCAGCAGCGTAGCTCGGTCCGGAAACACCATATATTTT. This encodes CASSVARSGNTIYF.

V gene TRBV27 combines with J gene TRBJ2-7; D ambiguous. The length of the CDR3 is 12 residues. V was clipped by 5 bases and J by 5 bases, with 10 bases between them. The germline V gene encodes CDR1 MNHEY and CDR2 SMNVEV (reference sequence). The chain's CDR3 is CASSRNPHEQYF. Written as DNA, the CDR3 is TGTGCCAGCAGTCGAAACCCCCACGAGCAGTACTTC.

V and J are TRBV4-3 and TRBJ2-7; D might be TRBD1 or TRBD2, each matching 5 bases. The germline CDR1 and CDR2 sequences are LGHNA and YSLEER. Trimming took 0 bases from V and 8 from J, leaving 23 bases between them. CDR3 length: 17 residues. The CDR3 is CASSQDTSRGIYGKQYF. Written as DNA, the CDR3 is TGCGCCAGCAGCCAAGATACCTCGAGGGGCATATATGGGAAGCAGTACTTC.

V is TRBV6-6 and J is TRBJ1-1; the D gene is possibly TRBD1 (5 bases). Germline assignment: CDR1 MNHNY and CDR2 SVGAGI (reference sequence). The CDR3 is 15 amino acids. V lost 4 bases, J lost 1 base, and 13 bases lay in between. The CDR3 bases are TGTGCCAGCAGTTGGGGGTCACCTGGGAACACTGAAGCTTTCTTT. Encoded protein: CASSWGSPGNTEAFF.

The J gene is TRBJ2-1, the V gene TRBV10-3; D gene uncertain. The CDR3 consists of 17 residues. Trimming pared 2 bases from V and 0 bases from J, leaving 14 bases between. CDR1 and CDR2 from the germline V gene are ENHRY and SYGVKD. CDR3 sequence reads: CAISEANPGSSYNEQFF. The DNA of the CDR3 is TGTGCCATCAGTGAGGCAAATCCAGGTAGCTCCTACAATGAGCAGTTCTTC.